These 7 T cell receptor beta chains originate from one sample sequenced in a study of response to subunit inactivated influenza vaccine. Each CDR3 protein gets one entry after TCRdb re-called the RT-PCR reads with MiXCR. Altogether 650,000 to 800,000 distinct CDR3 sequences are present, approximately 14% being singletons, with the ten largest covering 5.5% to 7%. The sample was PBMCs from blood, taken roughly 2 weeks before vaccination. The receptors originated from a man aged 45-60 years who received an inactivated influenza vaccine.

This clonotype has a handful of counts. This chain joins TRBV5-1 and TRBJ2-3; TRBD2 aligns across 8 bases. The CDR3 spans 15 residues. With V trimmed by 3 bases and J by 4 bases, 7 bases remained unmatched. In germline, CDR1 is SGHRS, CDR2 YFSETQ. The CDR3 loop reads CASSSYSGVADTQYF. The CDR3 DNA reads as TGCGCCAGCAGCTCCTATAGCGGGGTCGCAGATACGCAGTATTTT.

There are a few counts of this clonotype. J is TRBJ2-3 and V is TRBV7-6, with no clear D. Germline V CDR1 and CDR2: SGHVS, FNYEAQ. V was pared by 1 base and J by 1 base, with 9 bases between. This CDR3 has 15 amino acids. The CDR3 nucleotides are TGTGCCAGCAGCTTAGGGCGTTGGGGCACAGATACGCAGTATTTT. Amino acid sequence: CASSLGRWGTDTQYF.

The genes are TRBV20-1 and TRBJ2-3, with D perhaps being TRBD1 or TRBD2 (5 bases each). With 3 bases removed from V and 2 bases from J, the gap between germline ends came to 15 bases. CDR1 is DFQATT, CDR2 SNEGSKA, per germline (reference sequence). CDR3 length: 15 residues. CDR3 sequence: CSASSARGNTDTQYF. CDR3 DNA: TGCAGTGCTAGTAGTGCGAGGGGAAACACAGATACGCAGTATTTT.

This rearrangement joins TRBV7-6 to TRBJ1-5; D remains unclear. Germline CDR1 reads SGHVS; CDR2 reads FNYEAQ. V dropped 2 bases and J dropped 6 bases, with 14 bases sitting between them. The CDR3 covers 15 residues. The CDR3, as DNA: TGTGCCAGCAGCTTAAATGTGGGTCCAGGTCAGCCCCAGCATTTT. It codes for CASSLNVGPGQPQHF.

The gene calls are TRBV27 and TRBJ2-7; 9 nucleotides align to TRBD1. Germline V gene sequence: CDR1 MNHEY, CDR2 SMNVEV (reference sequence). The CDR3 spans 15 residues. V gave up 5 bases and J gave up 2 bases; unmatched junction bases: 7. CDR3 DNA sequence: TGTGCCAGCAGTCCCAGGGGACAGGGAGCCTACGAGCAGTACTTC. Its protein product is CASSPRGQGAYEQYF.

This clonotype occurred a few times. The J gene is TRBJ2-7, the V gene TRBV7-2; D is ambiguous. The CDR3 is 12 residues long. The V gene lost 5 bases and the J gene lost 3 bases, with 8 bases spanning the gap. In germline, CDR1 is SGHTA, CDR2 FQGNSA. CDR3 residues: CASSKTVYEQYF. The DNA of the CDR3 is TGTGCCAGCAGCAAAACAGTCTACGAGCAGTACTTC.

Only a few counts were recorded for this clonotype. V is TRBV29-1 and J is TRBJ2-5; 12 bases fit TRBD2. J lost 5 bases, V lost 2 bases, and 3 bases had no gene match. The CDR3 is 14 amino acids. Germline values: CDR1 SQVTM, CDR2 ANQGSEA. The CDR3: CSVEPSGRGETQYF. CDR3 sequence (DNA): TGCAGCGTTGAACCTAGCGGGAGGGGGGAGACCCAGTACTTC. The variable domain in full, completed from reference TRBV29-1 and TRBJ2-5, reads SAVISQKPSRDICQRGTSLTIQCQVDSQVTMMFWYRQQPGQSLTLIATANQGSEATYESGFVIDKFPISRPNLTFSTLTVSNMSPEDSSIYLCSVEPSGRGETQYFGPGTRLLVL.